The T cell receptor beta chain described here comes from a study of molecular identifiers for immune sequencing clone quantification. MiXCR, run by TCRdb on the PCR reads, gives a single entry per CDR3 protein. Counted here are hundreds of thousands of distinct CDR3 sequences, approximately 24% occurring once; the ten biggest clones make up 0.7% to 0.95%. V dropped 4 bases and J dropped 7 bases, with 11 bases sitting between them. The CDR3 totals 13 residues. The germline V gene encodes CDR1 LNHDA and CDR2 SQIVND (reference sequence). Ten or more counts support this clonotype. Source material: naive CD8+ T cells from blood, with Jurkat cell RNA spiked in. Noted subset: FACS-sorted CD8+CD4-CCR7+CD45RA+ naive T cells. The origin of this receptor is a human donor in good health. Some libraries in this study had Jurkat cell RNA spiked in. The chain is built from TRBV19 and TRBJ1-5; the D gene is possibly TRBD1 (5 bases). CDR3 loop: CASSNKGLQPQHF. In DNA form, the CDR3 reads TGTGCCAGTAGTAATAAGGGGCTGCAGCCCCAGCATTTT. The full variable domain, completed using reference TRBV19 and TRBJ1-5, is DGGITQSPKYLFRKEGQNVTLSCEQNLNHDAMYWYRQDPGQGLRLIYYSQIVNDFQKGDIAEGYSVSREKKESFPLTVTSAQKNPTAFYLCASSNKGLQPQHFGDGTRLSIL.